This T cell receptor beta chain emerged from a study of blood T cell repertoires in COVID-19. In this sample, this clone turned up once. As originally analysed: Estimation of nucleated cell counts relied on the amplification of reference gene primers. Method: immunoSEQ multiplex PCR; TCRdb's copy keeps in-frame clones and lacks some. V and J calls and clone size are copied from that table; D and trimming were computed from the DNA. The top ten clones hold around 4.2% of a sample with around 96,000 clones, around 96% of them seen once. This receptor was identified in a human donor with active COVID-19. The donor label of this sample is uncertain. The sample taken for sequencing was peripheral blood.

Here the CDR3 reads CASSLWGQGQPQHF. CDR3 DNA sequence: TGTGCCAGCAGTTTATGGGGACAGGGTCAGCCCCAGCATTTT. This sequence joins TRBV28 and TRBJ1-5; 9 nucleotides agree with TRBD1. The CDR3 covers 14 residues. Germline assignment: CDR1 MDHEN and CDR2 SYDVKM. J was trimmed by 6 bases and V by 0 bases; bases with no gene match: 0.